The TCR beta chain described here comes from a study of T cell responses to AZD1222 COVID-19 vaccine. The CDR3 loop spans 13 amino acids. CDR1 and CDR2 (germline): SNHLY, FYNNEI. General observations from the study: The study reported that nearly half of spike-specific TCRs target unmutated variant regions. Spike-specific TCRs gained breadth and depth after people received two AZD1222 doses. Most donors were white British and more were female, and clonal diversity was possibly underestimated.

As concerns this clone: Its antigen remains unidentified. An end of the junction differs from the germline gene, which may be a read error.

The repertoire was sequenced with immunoSEQ multiplex PCR; TCRdb's copy has only in-frame clones and lacks some. The data contain roughly 70,000 clones, roughly nine tenths of them seen just once; the ten biggest clones take up approximately 9.3%. The sequences come from peripheral blood, collected 28 days after the second AZD1222 dose. The clonotype was recovered from an adult who received the AZD1222 COVID-19 vaccine. The gene calls are TRBV2 and TRBJ1-2; no reliable D call. CDR3 coding DNA: TGTGCCAGCAGCGAAGGGTTTCGAGGGGGCTACACCTTC. Translating it yields CASSEGFRGGYTF.